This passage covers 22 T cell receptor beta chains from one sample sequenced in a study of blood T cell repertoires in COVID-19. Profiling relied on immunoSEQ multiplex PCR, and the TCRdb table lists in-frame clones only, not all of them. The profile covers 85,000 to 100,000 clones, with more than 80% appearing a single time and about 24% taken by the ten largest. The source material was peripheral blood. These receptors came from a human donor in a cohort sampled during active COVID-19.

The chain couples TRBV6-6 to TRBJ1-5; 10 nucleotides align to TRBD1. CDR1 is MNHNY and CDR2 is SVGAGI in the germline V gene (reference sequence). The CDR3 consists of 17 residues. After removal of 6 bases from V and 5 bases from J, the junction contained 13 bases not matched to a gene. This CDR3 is CASRRGGWTGGDQPQHF. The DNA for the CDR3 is TGTGCCAGCAGACGAGGGGGGTGGACAGGGGGTGATCAGCCCCAGCATTTT.

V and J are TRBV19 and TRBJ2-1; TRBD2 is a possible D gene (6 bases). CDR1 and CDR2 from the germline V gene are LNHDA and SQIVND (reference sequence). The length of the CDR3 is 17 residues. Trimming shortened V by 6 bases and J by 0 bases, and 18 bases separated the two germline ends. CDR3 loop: CASRNPLAASSYNEQFF. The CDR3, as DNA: TGTGCCAGTAGAAACCCTTTAGCGGCCAGCTCCTACAATGAGCAGTTCTTC.

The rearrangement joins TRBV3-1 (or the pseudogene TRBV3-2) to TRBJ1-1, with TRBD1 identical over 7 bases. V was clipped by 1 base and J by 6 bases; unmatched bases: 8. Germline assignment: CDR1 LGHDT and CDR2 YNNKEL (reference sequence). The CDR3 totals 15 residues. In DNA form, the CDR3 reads TGTGCCAGCAGCCAAGTTACAGGGGTGGGCGCTGAAGCTTTCTTT. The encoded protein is CASSQVTGVGAEAFF.

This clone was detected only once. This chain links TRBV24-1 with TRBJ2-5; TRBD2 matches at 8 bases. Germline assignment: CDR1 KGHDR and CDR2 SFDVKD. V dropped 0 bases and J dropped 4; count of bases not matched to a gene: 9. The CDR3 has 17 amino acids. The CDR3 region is CATSDLQVGTSGETQYF. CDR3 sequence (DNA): TGTGCCACCAGTGATTTGCAAGTAGGGACTAGTGGAGAGACCCAGTACTTC.

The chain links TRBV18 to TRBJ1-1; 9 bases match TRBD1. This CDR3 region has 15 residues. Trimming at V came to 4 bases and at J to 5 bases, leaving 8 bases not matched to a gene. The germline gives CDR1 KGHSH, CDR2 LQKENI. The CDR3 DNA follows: TGTGCCAGCTCACAAGTAACAGGGGGCTCTACTGAAGCTTTCTTT. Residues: CASSQVTGGSTEAFF.

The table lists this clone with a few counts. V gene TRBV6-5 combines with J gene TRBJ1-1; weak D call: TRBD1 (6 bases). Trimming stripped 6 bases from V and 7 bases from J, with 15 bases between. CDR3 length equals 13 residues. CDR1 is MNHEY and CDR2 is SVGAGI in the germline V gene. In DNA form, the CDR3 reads TGTGCCAGCAGCGTTCCAAGGGGGGGTGAAGCTTTCTTT. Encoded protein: CASSVPRGGEAFF.

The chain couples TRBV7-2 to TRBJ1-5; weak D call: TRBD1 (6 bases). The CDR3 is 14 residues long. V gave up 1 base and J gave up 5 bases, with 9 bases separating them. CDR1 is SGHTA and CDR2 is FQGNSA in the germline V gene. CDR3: CASSLGQGHQPQHF. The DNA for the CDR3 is TGTGCCAGCAGCTTAGGGCAGGGGCATCAGCCCCAGCATTTT.

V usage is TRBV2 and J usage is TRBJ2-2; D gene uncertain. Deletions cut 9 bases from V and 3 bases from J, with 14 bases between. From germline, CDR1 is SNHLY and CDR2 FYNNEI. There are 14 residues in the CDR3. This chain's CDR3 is CASGRETYTGELFF. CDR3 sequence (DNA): TGTGCCAGTGGCAGAGAGACATACACCGGGGAGCTGTTTTTT.

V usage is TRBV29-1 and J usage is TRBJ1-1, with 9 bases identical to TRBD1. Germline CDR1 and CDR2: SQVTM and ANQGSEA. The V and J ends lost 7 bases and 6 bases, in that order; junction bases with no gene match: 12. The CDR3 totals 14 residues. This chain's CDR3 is CSALGGQGSPEAFF. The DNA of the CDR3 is TGCAGCGCACTGGGGGGACAGGGAAGCCCTGAAGCTTTCTTT. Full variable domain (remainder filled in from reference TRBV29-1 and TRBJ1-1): SAVISQKPSRDICQRGTSLTIQCQVDSQVTMMFWYRQQPGQSLTLIATANQGSEATYESGFVIDKFPISRPNLTFSTLTVSNMSPEDSSIYLCSALGGQGSPEAFFGQGTRLTVV.

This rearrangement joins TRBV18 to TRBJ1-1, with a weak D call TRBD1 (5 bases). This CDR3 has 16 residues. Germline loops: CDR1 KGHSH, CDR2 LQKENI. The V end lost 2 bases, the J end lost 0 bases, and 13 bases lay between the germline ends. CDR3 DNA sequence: TGTGCCAGCTCACCAGCCTCTCAGGGAATGAACACTGAAGCTTTCTTT. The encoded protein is CASSPASQGMNTEAFF.

The CDR3 DNA is TGTGCCAGCAGCGTAGCGACAGGTGTCTACGAGCAGTACTTC. It translates to CASSVATGVYEQYF. V usage is TRBV9 and J usage is TRBJ2-7; D possibly corresponds to TRBD1 (6 bases). This CDR3 comprises 14 residues. Trimming stripped 0 bases from V and 3 bases from J, with 10 bases between. Per germline, CDR1 SGDLS and CDR2 YYNGEE.

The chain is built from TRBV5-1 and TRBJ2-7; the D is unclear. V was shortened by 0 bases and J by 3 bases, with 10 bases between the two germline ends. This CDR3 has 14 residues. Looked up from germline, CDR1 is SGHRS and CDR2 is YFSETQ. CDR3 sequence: CASSLGNSYYEQYF. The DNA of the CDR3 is TGCGCCAGCAGCTTGGGGAACAGCTACTACGAGCAGTACTTC.

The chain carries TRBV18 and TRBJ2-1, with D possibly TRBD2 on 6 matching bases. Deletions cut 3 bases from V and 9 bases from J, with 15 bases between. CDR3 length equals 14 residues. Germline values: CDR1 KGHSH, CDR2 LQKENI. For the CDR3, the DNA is TGTGCCAGCTCACCCCCTTCCCCTAGCGTTGAGCAGTTCTTC. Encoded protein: CASSPPSPSVEQFF.

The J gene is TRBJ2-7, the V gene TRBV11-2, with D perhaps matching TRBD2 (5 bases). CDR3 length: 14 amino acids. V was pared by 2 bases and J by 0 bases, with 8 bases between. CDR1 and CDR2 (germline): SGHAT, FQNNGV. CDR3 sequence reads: CASSLSSGSYEQYF. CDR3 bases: TGTGCCAGCAGCTTATCCAGCGGCTCCTACGAGCAGTACTTC.

In nucleotides, the CDR3 is TGTGCCAGCAGCCTGGGACAGGGGGGGGCCTACGAGCAGTACTTC. Protein product: CASSLGQGGAYEQYF. V gene TRBV7-2 combines with J gene TRBJ2-7; 11 bases map to TRBD1. V was pared by 5 bases and J by 2 bases, with 5 bases of the junction left unmatched. The CDR3 has 15 residues. Germline V gene sequence: CDR1 SGHTA, CDR2 FQGNSA.

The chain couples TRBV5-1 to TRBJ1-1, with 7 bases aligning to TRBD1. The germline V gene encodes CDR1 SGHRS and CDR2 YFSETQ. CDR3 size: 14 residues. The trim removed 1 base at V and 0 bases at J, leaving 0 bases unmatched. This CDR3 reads CASSLTGVNTEAFF. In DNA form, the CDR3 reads TGCGCCAGCAGCTTGACAGGGGTGAACACTGAAGCTTTCTTT.

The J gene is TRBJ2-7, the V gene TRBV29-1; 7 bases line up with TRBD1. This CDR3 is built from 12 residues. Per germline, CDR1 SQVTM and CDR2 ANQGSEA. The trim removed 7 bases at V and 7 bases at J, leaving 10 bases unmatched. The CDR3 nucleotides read TGCAGCGGCGTGGGACAGACGAATGAGCAGTACTTC. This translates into CSGVGQTNEQYF.

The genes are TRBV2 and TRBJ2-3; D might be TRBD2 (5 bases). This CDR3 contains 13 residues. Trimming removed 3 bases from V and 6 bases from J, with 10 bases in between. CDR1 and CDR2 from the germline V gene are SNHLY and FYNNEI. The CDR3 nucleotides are TGTGCCAGCAGTGAGAAAAGGAGGGATACGCAGTATTTT. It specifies CASSEKRRDTQYF.

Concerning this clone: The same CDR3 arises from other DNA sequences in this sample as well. The CDR3 DNA is TGTGCCAGCAGCTTGGGGTTGGGACAGGGGTTCAATGAGCAGTTCTTC. This codes for CASSLGLGQGFNEQFF. The rearrangement joins TRBV5-4 to TRBJ2-1, with 10 bases fitting TRBD1. V lost 0 bases to trimming and J lost 6 bases; unmatched junction nucleotides: 6. Germline CDR1 reads SGHNT; CDR2 reads YYREEE (reference sequence). There are 16 residues in the CDR3.

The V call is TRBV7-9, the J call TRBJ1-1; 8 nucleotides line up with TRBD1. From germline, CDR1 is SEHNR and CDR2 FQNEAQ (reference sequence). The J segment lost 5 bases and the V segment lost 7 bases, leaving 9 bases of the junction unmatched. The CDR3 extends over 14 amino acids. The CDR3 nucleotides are TGTGCCAGCATCCGACAGGGGTCCCGAACTGAAGCTTTCTTT. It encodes CASIRQGSRTEAFF. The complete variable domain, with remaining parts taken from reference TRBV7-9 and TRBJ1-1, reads DTGVSQNPRHKITKRGQNVTFRCDPISEHNRLYWYRQTLGQGPEFLTYFQNEAQLEKSRLLSDRFSAERPKGSFSTLEIQRTEQGDSAMYLCASIRQGSRTEAFFGQGTRLTVV.

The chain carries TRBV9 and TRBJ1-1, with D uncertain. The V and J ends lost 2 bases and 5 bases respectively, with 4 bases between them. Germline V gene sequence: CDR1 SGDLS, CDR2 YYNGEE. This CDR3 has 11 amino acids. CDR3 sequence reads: CASSVQTEAFF. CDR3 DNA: TGTGCCAGCAGCGTCCAGACTGAAGCTTTCTTT.

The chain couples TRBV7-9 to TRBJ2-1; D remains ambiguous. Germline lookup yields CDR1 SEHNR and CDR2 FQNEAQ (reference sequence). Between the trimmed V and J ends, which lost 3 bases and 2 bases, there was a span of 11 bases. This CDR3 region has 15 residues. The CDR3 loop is CASSFRYYPYNEQFF. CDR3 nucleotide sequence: TGTGCCAGCAGCTTCCGGTACTATCCCTACAATGAGCAGTTCTTC.